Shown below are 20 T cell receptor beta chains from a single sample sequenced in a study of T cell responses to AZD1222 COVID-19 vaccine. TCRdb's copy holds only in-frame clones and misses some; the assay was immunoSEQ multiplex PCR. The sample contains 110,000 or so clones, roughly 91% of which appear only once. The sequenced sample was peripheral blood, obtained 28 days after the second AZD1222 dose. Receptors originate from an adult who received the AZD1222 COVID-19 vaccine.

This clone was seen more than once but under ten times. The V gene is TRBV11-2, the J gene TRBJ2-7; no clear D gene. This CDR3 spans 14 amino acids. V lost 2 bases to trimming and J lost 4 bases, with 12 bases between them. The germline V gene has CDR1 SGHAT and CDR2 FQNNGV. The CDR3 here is CASSLSDTLYEQYF. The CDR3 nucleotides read TGTGCCAGCAGCTTAAGCGACACTTTGTACGAGCAGTACTTC.

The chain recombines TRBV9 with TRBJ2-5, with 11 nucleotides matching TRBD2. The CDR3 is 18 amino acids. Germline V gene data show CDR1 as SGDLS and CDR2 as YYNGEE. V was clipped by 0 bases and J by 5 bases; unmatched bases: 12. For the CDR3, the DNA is TGTGCCAGCAGCGTAGGTATCCTAGCGGGGGGCCCTAGGGAGACCCAGTACTTC. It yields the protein CASSVGILAGGPRETQYF.

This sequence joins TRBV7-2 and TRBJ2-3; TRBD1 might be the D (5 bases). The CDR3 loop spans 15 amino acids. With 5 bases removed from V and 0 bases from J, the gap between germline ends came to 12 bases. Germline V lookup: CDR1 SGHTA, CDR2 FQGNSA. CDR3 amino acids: CASSVSGISTDTQYF. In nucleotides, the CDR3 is TGTGCCAGCAGCGTGTCAGGGATTAGCACAGATACGCAGTATTTT.

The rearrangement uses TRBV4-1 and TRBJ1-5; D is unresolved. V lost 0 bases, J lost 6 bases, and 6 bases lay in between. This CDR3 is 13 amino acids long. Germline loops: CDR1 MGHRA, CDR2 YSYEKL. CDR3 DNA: TGCGCCAGCAGCCAAGATTTTTTTCAGCCCCAGCATTTT. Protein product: CASSQDFFQPQHF.

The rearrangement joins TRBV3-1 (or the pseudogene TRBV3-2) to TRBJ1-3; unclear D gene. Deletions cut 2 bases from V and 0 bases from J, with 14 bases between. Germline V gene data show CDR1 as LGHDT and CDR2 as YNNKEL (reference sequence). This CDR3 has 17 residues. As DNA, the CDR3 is TGTGCCAGCAGCCAAAGTCTGGGCGGAAGCTCTGGAAACACCATATATTTT. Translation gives CASSQSLGGSSGNTIYF.

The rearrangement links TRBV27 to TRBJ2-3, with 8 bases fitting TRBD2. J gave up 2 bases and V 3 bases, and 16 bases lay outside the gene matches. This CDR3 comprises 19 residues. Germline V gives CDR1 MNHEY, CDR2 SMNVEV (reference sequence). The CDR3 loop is CASSFGTSGGLGYTDTQYF. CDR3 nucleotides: TGTGCCAGCAGTTTCGGCACGTCGGGGGGACTAGGATACACAGATACGCAGTATTTT.

The CDR3 spells CASGFHERTDGYTF. The CDR3 DNA reads as TGTGCTAGTGGTTTTCACGAAAGGACAGACGGCTACACCTTC. The chain has TRBV12-5 and TRBJ1-2; TRBD1 might be the D (6 bases). Trimming took off 3 bases at V and 8 bases at J, with 16 bases between the two ends. Germline V gene lookup returns CDR1 LGHNT and CDR2 FRNRAP. The CDR3 has 14 amino acids. Full variable domain (rest looked up from reference TRBV12-5 and TRBJ1-2): DARVTQTPRHKVTEMGQEVTMRCQPILGHNTVFWYRQTMMQGLELLAYFRNRAPLDDSGMPKDRFSAEMPDATLATLKIQPSEPRDSAVYFCASGFHERTDGYTFGSGTRLTVV.

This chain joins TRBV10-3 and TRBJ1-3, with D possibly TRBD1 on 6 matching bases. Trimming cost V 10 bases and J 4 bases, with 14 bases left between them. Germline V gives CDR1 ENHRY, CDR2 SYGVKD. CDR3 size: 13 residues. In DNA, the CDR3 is TGTGCCACCACGACAGGTTTCGGAAACACCATATATTTT. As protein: CATTTGFGNTIYF.

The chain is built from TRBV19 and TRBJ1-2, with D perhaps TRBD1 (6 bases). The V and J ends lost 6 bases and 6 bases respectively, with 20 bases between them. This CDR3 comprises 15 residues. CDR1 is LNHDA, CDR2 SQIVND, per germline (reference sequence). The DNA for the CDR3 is TGTGCCAGTAGCAGGACAGTTATAGGGTCGGATGGCTACACCTTC. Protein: CASSRTVIGSDGYTF.

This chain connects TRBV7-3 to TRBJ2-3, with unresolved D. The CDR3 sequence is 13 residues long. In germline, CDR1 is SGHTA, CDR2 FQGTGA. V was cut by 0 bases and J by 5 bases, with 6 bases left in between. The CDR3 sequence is CASSLTFGDTQYF. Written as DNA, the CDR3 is TGTGCCAGCAGCTTAACCTTCGGAGATACGCAGTATTTT.

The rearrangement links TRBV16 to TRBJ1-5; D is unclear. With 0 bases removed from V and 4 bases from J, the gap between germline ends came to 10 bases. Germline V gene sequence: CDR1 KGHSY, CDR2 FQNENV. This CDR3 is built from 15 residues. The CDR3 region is CASSQSPPDNQPQHF. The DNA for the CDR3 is TGTGCCAGCAGCCAATCGCCCCCAGATAATCAGCCCCAGCATTTT.

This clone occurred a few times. The CDR3 sequence: CASSQDMGPKYEQYF. CDR3 DNA sequence: TGCGCCAGCAGCCAAGATATGGGACCGAAATACGAGCAGTACTTC. This chain connects TRBV4-1 to TRBJ2-7, with D perhaps matching TRBD1 or TRBD2 (5 bases each). Trimming shortened V by 0 bases and J by 4 bases, and 13 bases separated the two germline ends. CDR1 is MGHRA, CDR2 YSYEKL, per germline. The CDR3 runs to 15 residues.

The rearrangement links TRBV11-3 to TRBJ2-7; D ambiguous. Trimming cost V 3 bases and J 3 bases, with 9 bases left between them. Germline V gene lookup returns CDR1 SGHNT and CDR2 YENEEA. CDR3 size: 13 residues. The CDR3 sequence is CASSLNNLYEQYF. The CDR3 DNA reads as TGTGCCAGCAGCTTGAACAATCTCTACGAGCAGTACTTC.

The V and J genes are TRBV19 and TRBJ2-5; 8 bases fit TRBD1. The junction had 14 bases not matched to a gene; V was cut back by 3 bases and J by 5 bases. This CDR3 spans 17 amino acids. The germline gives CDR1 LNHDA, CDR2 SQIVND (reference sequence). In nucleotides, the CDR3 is TGTGCCAGTAGTATTGCCCGGCCAGGGGGCGCGGGTGAGACCCAGTACTTC. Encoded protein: CASSIARPGGAGETQYF.

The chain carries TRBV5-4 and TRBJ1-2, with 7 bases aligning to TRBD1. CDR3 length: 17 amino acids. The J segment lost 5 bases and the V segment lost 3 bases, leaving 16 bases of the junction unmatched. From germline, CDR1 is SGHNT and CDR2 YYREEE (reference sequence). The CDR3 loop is CASSSGGAVGGVYGYTF. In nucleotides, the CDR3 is TGTGCCAGCAGCTCAGGGGGGGCCGTAGGGGGTGTGTATGGCTACACCTTC.

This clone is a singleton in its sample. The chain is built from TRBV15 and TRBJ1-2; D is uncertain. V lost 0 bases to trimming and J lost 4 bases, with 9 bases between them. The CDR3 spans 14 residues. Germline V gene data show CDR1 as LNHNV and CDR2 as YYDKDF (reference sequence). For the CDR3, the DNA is TGTGCCACCAGCAGAGATCGGGAGGTCTATGGCTACACCTTC. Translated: CATSRDREVYGYTF.

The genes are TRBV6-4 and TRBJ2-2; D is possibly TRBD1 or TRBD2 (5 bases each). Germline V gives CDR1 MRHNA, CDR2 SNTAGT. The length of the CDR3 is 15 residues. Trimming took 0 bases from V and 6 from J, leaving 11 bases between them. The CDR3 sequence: CASSDSGWGSGELFF. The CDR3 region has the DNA TGTGCCAGCAGTGACTCGGGTTGGGGGTCCGGGGAGCTGTTTTTT.

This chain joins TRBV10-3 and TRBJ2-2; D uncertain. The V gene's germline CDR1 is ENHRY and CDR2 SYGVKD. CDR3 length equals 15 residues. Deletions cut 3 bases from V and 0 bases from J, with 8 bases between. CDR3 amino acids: CAISDTIANTGELFF. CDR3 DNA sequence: TGTGCCATCAGTGACACCATCGCGAACACCGGGGAGCTGTTTTTT.

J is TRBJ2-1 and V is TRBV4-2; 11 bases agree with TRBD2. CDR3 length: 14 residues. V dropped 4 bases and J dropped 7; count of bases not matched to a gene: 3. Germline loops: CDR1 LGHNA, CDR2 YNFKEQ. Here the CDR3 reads CASSPLAGVNEQFF. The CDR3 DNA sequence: TGTGCCAGCAGCCCACTAGCGGGAGTGAATGAGCAGTTCTTC.

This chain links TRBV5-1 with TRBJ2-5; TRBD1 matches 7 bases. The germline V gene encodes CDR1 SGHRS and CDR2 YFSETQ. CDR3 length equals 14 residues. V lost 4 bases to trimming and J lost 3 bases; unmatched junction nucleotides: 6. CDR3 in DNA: TGCGCCAGCAGCCCAGGGACAGCCAAAGAGACCCAGTACTTC. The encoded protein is CASSPGTAKETQYF. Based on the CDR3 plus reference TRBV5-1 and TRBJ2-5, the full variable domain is KAGVTQTPRYLIKTRGQQVTLSCSPISGHRSVSWYQQTPGQGLQFLFEYFSETQRNKGNFPGRFSGRQFSNSRSEMNVSTLELGDSALYLCASSPGTAKETQYFGPGTRLLVL.